Following are 31 T cell receptor beta chains from one sample sequenced in a study of long-term antiretroviral therapy in people with HIV. immunoSEQ v3.0 was run at survey level. The repertoire was sequenced with immunoSEQ multiplex PCR; TCRdb's copy has only in-frame clones and lacks some. The table shows 31,000 or so clones, with around nine tenths occurring only once. The sample here was unsorted PBMCs, taken about 5 years before starting antiretroviral therapy. The receptor source for this set is a man aged 50-60 years with HIV.

The chain employs TRBV27 and TRBJ2-7, with TRBD2 matching over 11 bases. Germline loops: CDR1 MNHEY, CDR2 SMNVEV (reference sequence). This CDR3 has 15 residues. The J segment lost 4 bases and the V segment lost 5 bases, leaving 7 bases of the junction unmatched. The CDR3: CASSTRLAGRYEQYF. CDR3 nucleotides: TGTGCCAGCAGTACCCGACTAGCGGGGAGATACGAGCAGTACTTC.

The chain has TRBV5-4 and TRBJ1-2; no clear D. V lost 2 bases to trimming and J lost 4 bases, with 21 bases between them. The germline V gene encodes CDR1 SGHNT and CDR2 YYREEE (reference sequence). The CDR3 is 17 amino acids. For the CDR3, the DNA is TGTGCCAGCAGCTTCGCTATCGACTCCGGTGCTAGCTATGGCTACACCTTC. Amino acids: CASSFAIDSGASYGYTF. Using reference TRBV5-4 and TRBJ1-2 for the parts outside the CDR3, the full variable domain is ETGVTQSPTHLIKTRGQQVTLRCSSQSGHNTVSWYQQALGQGPQFIFQYYREEENGRGNFPPRFSGLQFPNYSSELNVNALELDDSALYLCASSFAIDSGASYGYTFGSGTRLTVV.

The genes are TRBV6-6 and TRBJ2-7, with D unresolved. There are 13 residues in the CDR3. The ends were cut back, 0 bases at V and 5 bases at J, with 8 bases in the middle. Germline V CDR1 and CDR2: MNHNY, SVGAGI (reference sequence). The CDR3 DNA reads TGTGCCAGCAGTTACTCTGAGATTGACGAGCAGTACTTC. Residues: CASSYSEIDEQYF.

This sequence joins TRBV18 and TRBJ2-7, with 8 bases lining up with TRBD1. V lost 6 bases, J lost 7 bases, and 8 bases stayed unmatched. Germline loops: CDR1 KGHSH, CDR2 LQKENI. CDR3 length: 13 residues. CDR3 loop: CASSSGTGGEQYF. DNA of the CDR3: TGTGCCAGCTCGTCCGGGACAGGTGGAGAGCAGTACTTC.

The chain has TRBV19 and TRBJ2-3; TRBD2 might be the D (6 bases). In germline, CDR1 is LNHDA, CDR2 SQIVND (reference sequence). V was pared by 3 bases and J by 0 bases, with 7 bases between. This CDR3 comprises 14 residues. The CDR3 reads CASSIGGSTDTQYF. CDR3 nucleotides: TGTGCCAGTAGTATCGGGGGTAGCACAGATACGCAGTATTTT.

V usage is TRBV7-6 and J usage is TRBJ2-2; the match to TRBD2 covers 8 bases. Germline V lookup: CDR1 SGHVS, CDR2 FNYEAQ. The CDR3 extends over 15 amino acids. Germline trimming cut 1 base from V and 6 bases from J; bases unmatched to any gene: 4. CDR3 amino acids: CASSLDVGGAGELFF. The CDR3 DNA reads TGTGCCAGCAGCTTAGACGTCGGGGGGGCCGGGGAGCTGTTTTTT.

V gene TRBV4-1 combines with J gene TRBJ2-6; D remains ambiguous. The ends were cut back, 8 bases at V and 0 bases at J, with 5 bases in the middle. The CDR3 extends over 13 amino acids. Germline lookup yields CDR1 MGHRA and CDR2 YSYEKL. The CDR3 coding sequence is TGCGCCAGCGCAATCTCTGGGGCCAACGTCCTGACTTTC. Protein: CASAISGANVLTF.

This clone was seen a handful of times. V is TRBV19 and J is TRBJ1-5, with a tentative D call TRBD1 (5 bases). V was shortened by 0 bases and J by 4 bases, with 13 bases between the two germline ends. The CDR3 loop spans 16 amino acids. CDR1 is LNHDA and CDR2 is SQIVND in the germline V gene (reference sequence). In DNA form, the CDR3 reads TGTGCCAGTAGTATAGATTGGGGCCAGAGAAATCAGCCCCAGCATTTT. The encoded protein is CASSIDWGQRNQPQHF.

The J gene is TRBJ1-6, the V gene TRBV5-1, with D possibly TRBD1 on 5 matching bases. The CDR3 contains 18 residues. Trimming took 1 base from V and 0 from J, leaving 14 bases between them. Germline V gives CDR1 SGHRS, CDR2 YFSETQ. CDR3 amino acids: CASSLLAGRGSYNSPLHF. Written as DNA, the CDR3 is TGCGCCAGCAGCTTGCTCGCAGGGCGGGGCTCCTATAATTCACCCCTCCACTTT.

The J gene is TRBJ2-7, the V gene TRBV14; 16 nucleotides align to TRBD2. Germline-derived CDR1 and CDR2 are SGHDN and FVKESK. V was pared by 3 bases and J by 4 bases, with 9 bases of the junction left unmatched. This CDR3 contains 18 residues. The CDR3 protein is CASSQVGTSGRAVYEQYF. The CDR3 DNA is TGTGCCAGCAGCCAGGTCGGGACTAGCGGGAGGGCGGTTTACGAGCAGTACTTC.

V is TRBV7-8 and J is TRBJ2-7; D is possibly TRBD1 or TRBD2 (5 bases each). CDR3 size: 15 residues. Germline V gene lookup returns CDR1 SGHVS and CDR2 FQNEAQ. The V end lost 4 bases, the J end lost 13 bases, and 26 bases lay between the germline ends. The CDR3 here is CASSSTGTAQTPQYF. CDR3 nucleotides: TGTGCCAGCAGCTCGACCGGGACCGCGCAGACACCCCAATACTTC.

The chain uses TRBV5-4 and TRBJ2-3; 9 bases are a match to TRBD2. The CDR3 totals 14 residues. Germline V lookup: CDR1 SGHNT, CDR2 YYREEE (reference sequence). V was clipped by 0 bases and J by 4 bases; unmatched bases: 0. The CDR3 nucleotides read TGTGCCAGCAGCTTGGGACTAGCGGCAGATACGCAGTATTTT. This codes for CASSLGLAADTQYF.

The chain is built from TRBV5-1 and TRBJ1-2, with D uncertain. The CDR3 has 15 amino acids. The V end was cut by 0 bases, the J end by 4 bases, with 13 bases between. The germline CDR1 and CDR2 sequences are SGHRS and YFSETQ. The CDR3 is CASSLAAGELYGYTF. The CDR3 nucleotides read TGCGCCAGCAGCTTGGCCGCAGGTGAACTCTATGGCTACACCTTC.

The chain couples TRBV27 to TRBJ2-1, with 12 positions matching TRBD2. The CDR3 runs to 18 residues. The V gene end was trimmed by 5 bases and the J gene end by 8 bases; junction bases not matched to a gene: 16. CDR1 is MNHEY, CDR2 SMNVEV, per germline (reference sequence). CDR3 sequence: CASSLTPTRLAGAYEQFF. The CDR3 coding sequence is TGTGCCAGCAGTCTCACCCCCACGAGACTAGCGGGGGCCTATGAGCAGTTCTTC.

J is TRBJ2-7 and V is TRBV30, with 7 bases identical to TRBD1. Per the germline V gene, CDR1 is GTSNPN and CDR2 is SVGIG (reference sequence). This CDR3 contains 11 residues. Trimming cost V 2 bases and J 12 bases; bases outside gene matches: 7. CDR3 protein: CAWSPEGALYF. As DNA, the CDR3 is TGTGCCTGGAGTCCCGAGGGGGCTCTGTACTTC.

The chain couples TRBV5-1 to TRBJ2-2; D is unresolved. This CDR3 comprises 12 residues. V was clipped by 4 bases and J by 4 bases, with 5 bases between them. CDR1 and CDR2 from the germline V gene are SGHRS and YFSETQ. CDR3 nucleotide sequence: TGCGCCAGCAGCGACCCCACCGGGGAGCTGTTTTTT. Translated: CASSDPTGELFF.

The chain couples TRBV5-1 to TRBJ2-6; D gene uncertain. The V end was cut by 3 bases, the J end by 1 base, with 8 bases between. Germline CDR1 and CDR2: SGHRS and YFSETQ. There are 15 residues in the CDR3. CDR3 loop: CASSSVYSGANVLTF. CDR3 nucleotide sequence: TGCGCCAGCAGCTCGGTCTATTCTGGGGCCAACGTCCTGACTTTC.

This clone occurred once. V usage is TRBV29-1 and J usage is TRBJ2-3; D not resolved. This CDR3 is built from 18 residues. V was shortened by 0 bases and J by 2 bases, with 21 bases between the two germline ends. The germline V gene has CDR1 SQVTM and CDR2 ANQGSEA. Here the CDR3 DNA reads TGCAGCGTTGAAGATTTGGTACTGCTCCACCAAATCACAGATACGCAGTATTTT. It specifies CSVEDLVLLHQITDTQYF.

The rearrangement uses TRBV4-2 and TRBJ2-2; 11 bases map to TRBD2. V lost 4 bases to trimming and J lost 5 bases; unmatched junction nucleotides: 9. The CDR3 spans 17 residues. The germline V gene encodes CDR1 LGHNA and CDR2 YNFKEQ. The CDR3 DNA reads as TGTGCCAGCAGCCCTCAGACTAGCGGGGAAACGACCGGGGAGCTGTTTTTT. Encoded protein: CASSPQTSGETTGELFF.

This sequence joins TRBV5-1 and TRBJ1-1, with D possibly matching TRBD1 (5 bases). The CDR3 runs to 14 residues. Germline CDR1 reads SGHRS; CDR2 reads YFSETQ. With 3 bases removed from V and 5 bases from J, the gap between germline ends came to 14 bases. The CDR3 sequence: CASSSKGEGTEAFF. The DNA for the CDR3 is TGCGCCAGCAGCTCCAAGGGTGAGGGGACTGAAGCTTTCTTT.

This clone has only one observation. The chain has TRBV10-1 and TRBJ2-3, with 12 bases matching TRBD2. The CDR3 loop spans 16 amino acids. After removal of 6 bases from V and 2 bases from J, the junction contained 6 bases not matched to a gene. Germline assignment: CDR1 WNHNN and CDR2 SYGVQD (reference sequence). CDR3 coding DNA: TGCGCCAGCAGCCAGGGACTAGCGGGCCTCACAGATACGCAGTATTTT. Protein sequence: CASSQGLAGLTDTQYF.

The chain uses TRBV6-8 and TRBJ2-7; D uncertain. V shed 2 bases and J shed 6 bases, with 8 bases lying between them. Germline CDR1 MNHGY, CDR2 SAAAGT. This CDR3 is 12 amino acids long. The CDR3 protein is CASSYDPGEQYF. The CDR3 DNA follows: TGTGCCAGCAGTTACGACCCGGGCGAGCAGTACTTC.

The chain joins TRBV5-1 to TRBJ2-1, with D perhaps matching TRBD2 (6 bases). The V gene lost 0 bases and the J gene lost 3 bases, with 10 bases spanning the gap. The CDR3 has 15 amino acids. Germline V gene lookup returns CDR1 SGHRS and CDR2 YFSETQ. The CDR3 here is CASSLGGDVYNEQFF. The CDR3 nucleotides read TGCGCCAGCAGCTTGGGGGGGGACGTCTACAATGAGCAGTTCTTC.

The chain links TRBV6-5 to TRBJ1-3; D call uncertain. V lost 7 bases, J lost 0 bases, and 7 bases lay in between. This CDR3 region has 13 residues. CDR1 is MNHEY, CDR2 SVGAGI, per germline. The CDR3 DNA is TGTGCCAGCACACAGCTCTCTGGAAACACCATATATTTT. It encodes CASTQLSGNTIYF.

V gene TRBV9 combines with J gene TRBJ2-1; TRBD2 aligns across 10 bases. CDR3 length: 16 residues. Unmatched junction bases numbered 13, after V lost 8 bases and J lost 5 bases. Germline CDR1 and CDR2: SGDLS and YYNGEE. CDR3 sequence: CASGSGGIRVNNEQFF. CDR3 DNA: TGTGCCAGTGGTAGCGGGGGGATCCGAGTAAACAATGAGCAGTTCTTC.

This chain links TRBV5-1 with TRBJ1-2; 11 positions match TRBD1. J gave up 4 bases and V 0 bases, and 2 bases lay outside the gene matches. This CDR3 spans 15 amino acids. Germline V CDR1 and CDR2: SGHRS, YFSETQ. The CDR3, as DNA: TGCGCCAGCAGCTTGGGGACAGGGGGCCCCTATGGCTACACCTTC. Protein: CASSLGTGGPYGYTF. Drawing the rest from reference TRBV5-1 and TRBJ1-2, the complete variable domain is KAGVTQTPRYLIKTRGQQVTLSCSPISGHRSVSWYQQTPGQGLQFLFEYFSETQRNKGNFPGRFSGRQFSNSRSEMNVSTLELGDSALYLCASSLGTGGPYGYTFGSGTRLTVV.

The V and J genes are TRBV5-4 and TRBJ2-6, with a possible D match to TRBD2 (6 bases). In germline, CDR1 is SGHNT, CDR2 YYREEE (reference sequence). The CDR3 extends over 17 amino acids. Deletions cut 0 bases from V and 2 bases from J, with 12 bases between. CDR3 sequence: CASSLGSGGAGANVLTF. The DNA for the CDR3 is TGTGCCAGCAGCTTGGGTAGCGGAGGGGCTGGGGCCAACGTCCTGACTTTC.

This chain's CDR3 is CASRKAGTRDTGELFF. CDR3 sequence (DNA): TGTGCCAGCAGGAAGGCCGGGACTAGGGACACCGGGGAGCTGTTTTTT. The genes are TRBV28 and TRBJ2-2; 8 bases fit TRBD2. The germline V gene has CDR1 MDHEN and CDR2 SYDVKM. The CDR3 extends over 16 amino acids. The ends lost 6 bases at V and 3 bases at J; junction bases unmatched: 9.

The chain uses TRBV29-1 and TRBJ1-1, with D tentatively TRBD1 (6 bases). Trimming left V 4 bases short and J 10 bases short, with 13 bases between. Per the germline V gene, CDR1 is SQVTM and CDR2 is ANQGSEA. This CDR3 has 11 amino acids. Here the CDR3 reads CSVGSGDGAFF. The CDR3 DNA sequence: TGCAGCGTTGGGTCAGGGGATGGAGCTTTCTTT.

The chain links TRBV7-3 to TRBJ2-1, with 7 nucleotides matching TRBD2. Germline CDR1 is SGHTA and CDR2 is FQGTGA. The V gene end was trimmed by 5 bases and the J gene end by 6 bases; junction bases not matched to a gene: 10. The CDR3 extends over 15 amino acids. The CDR3 region is CASSPLAGQLNEQFF. The CDR3 nucleotides read TGTGCCAGCAGCCCATTAGCGGGTCAGCTCAATGAGCAGTTCTTC.

The rearrangement links TRBV6-5 to TRBJ2-7; D not certain. CDR1 and CDR2 from the germline V gene are MNHEY and SVGAGI. This CDR3 contains 13 residues. The V gene lost 0 bases and the J gene lost 3 bases, with 6 bases spanning the gap. The CDR3 DNA follows: TGTGCCAGCAGTTACTCAGGGATCTACGAGCAGTACTTC. As protein: CASSYSGIYEQYF.